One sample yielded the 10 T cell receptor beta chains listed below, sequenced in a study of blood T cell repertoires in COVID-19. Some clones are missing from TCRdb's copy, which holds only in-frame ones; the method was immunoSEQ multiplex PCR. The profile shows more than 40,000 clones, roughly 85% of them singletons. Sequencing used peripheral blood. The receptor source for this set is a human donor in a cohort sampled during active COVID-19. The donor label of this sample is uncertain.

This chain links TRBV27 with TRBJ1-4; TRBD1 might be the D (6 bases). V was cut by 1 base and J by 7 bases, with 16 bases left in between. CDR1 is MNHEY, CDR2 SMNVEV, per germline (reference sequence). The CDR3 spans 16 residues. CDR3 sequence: CASSLFGGARGEKLFF. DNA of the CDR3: TGTGCCAGCAGTTTATTCGGGGGGGCGCGGGGTGAAAAACTGTTTTTT.

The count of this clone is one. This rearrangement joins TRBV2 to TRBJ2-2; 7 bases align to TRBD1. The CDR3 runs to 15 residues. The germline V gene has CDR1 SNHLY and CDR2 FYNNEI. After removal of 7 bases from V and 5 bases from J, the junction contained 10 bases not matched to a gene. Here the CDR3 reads CASISDRSGTGELFF. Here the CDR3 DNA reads TGTGCCAGCATTTCGGACAGGTCGGGGACCGGGGAGCTGTTTTTT.

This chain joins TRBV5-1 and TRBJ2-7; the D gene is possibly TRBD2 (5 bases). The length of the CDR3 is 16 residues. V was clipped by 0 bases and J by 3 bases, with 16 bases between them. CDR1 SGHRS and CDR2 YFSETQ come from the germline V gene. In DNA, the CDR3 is TGCGCCAGCAGCTTGGGGGGAACCACCGGGGTCTACGAGCAGTACTTC. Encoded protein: CASSLGGTTGVYEQYF.

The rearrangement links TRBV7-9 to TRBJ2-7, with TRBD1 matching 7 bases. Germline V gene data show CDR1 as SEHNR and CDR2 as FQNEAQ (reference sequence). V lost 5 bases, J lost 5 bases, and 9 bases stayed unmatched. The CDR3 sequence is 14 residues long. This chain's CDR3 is CASSQTGKKNEQYF. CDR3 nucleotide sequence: TGTGCCAGCAGCCAGACAGGGAAGAAGAACGAGCAGTACTTC.

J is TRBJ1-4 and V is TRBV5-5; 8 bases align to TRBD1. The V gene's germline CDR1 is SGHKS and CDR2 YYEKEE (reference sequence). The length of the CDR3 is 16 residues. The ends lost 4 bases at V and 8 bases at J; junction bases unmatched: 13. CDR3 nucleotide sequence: TGTGCCAGCAGCCCAGGAACGACAGGGGTGGCCGAAAAACTGTTTTTT. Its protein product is CASSPGTTGVAEKLFF.

Here the CDR3 DNA reads TGCAGTGCCGAGGATTTTTACGAGCAGTACTTC. Translating gives CSAEDFYEQYF. This chain connects TRBV20-1 to TRBJ2-7; D is ambiguous. Germline assignment: CDR1 DFQATT and CDR2 SNEGSKA (reference sequence). The CDR3 loop spans 11 amino acids. With 6 bases removed from V and 4 bases from J, the gap between germline ends came to 10 bases.

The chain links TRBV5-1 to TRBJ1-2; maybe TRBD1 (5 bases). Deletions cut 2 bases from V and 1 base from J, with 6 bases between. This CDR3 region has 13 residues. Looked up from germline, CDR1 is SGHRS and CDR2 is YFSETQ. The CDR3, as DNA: TGCGCCAGCAGCTTAGGGGTTAACTATGGCTACACCTTC. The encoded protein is CASSLGVNYGYTF. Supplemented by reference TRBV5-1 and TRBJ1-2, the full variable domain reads KAGVTQTPRYLIKTRGQQVTLSCSPISGHRSVSWYQQTPGQGLQFLFEYFSETQRNKGNFPGRFSGRQFSNSRSEMNVSTLELGDSALYLCASSLGVNYGYTFGSGTRLTVV.

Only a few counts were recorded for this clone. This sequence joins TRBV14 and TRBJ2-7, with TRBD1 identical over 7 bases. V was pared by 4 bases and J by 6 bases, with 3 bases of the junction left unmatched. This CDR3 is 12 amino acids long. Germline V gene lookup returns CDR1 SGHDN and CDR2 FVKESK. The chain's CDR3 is CASSPNRGEQYF. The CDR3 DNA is TGTGCCAGCAGCCCCAACAGGGGCGAGCAGTACTTC.

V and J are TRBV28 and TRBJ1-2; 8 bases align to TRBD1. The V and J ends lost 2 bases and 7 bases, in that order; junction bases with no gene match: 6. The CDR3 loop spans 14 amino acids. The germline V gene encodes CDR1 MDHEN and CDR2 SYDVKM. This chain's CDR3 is CASSLRAGGTGYTF. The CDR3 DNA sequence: TGTGCCAGCAGTTTACGGGCAGGGGGCACTGGCTACACCTTC.

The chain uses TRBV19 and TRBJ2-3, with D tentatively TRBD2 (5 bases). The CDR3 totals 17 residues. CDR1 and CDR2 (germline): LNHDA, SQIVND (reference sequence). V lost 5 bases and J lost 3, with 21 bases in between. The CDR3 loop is CASSALIGLAQTDTQYF. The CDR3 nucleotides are TGTGCCAGTAGTGCCTTGATAGGCCTAGCCCAAACAGATACGCAGTATTTT.